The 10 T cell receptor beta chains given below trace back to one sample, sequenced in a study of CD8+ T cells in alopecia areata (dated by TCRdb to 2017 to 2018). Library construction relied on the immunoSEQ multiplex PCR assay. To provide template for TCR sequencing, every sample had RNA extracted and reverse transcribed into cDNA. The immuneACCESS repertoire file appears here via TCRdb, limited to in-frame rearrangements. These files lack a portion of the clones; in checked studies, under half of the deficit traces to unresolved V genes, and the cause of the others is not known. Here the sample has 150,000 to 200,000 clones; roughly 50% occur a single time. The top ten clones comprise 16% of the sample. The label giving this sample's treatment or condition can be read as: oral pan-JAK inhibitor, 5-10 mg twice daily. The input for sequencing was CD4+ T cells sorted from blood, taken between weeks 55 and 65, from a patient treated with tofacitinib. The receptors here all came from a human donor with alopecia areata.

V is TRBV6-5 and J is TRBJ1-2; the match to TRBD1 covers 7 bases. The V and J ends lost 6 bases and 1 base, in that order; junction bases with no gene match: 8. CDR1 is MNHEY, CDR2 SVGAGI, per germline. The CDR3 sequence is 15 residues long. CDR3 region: CASRYRTGVNYGYTF. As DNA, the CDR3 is TGTGCCAGCAGATACAGGACAGGCGTTAACTATGGCTACACCTTC.

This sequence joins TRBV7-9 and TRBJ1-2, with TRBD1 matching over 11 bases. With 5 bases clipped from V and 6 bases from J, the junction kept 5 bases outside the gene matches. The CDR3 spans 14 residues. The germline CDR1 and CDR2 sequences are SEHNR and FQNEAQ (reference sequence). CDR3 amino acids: CASSGQGAVDGYTF. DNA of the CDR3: TGTGCCAGCAGCGGACAGGGGGCGGTAGATGGCTACACCTTC.

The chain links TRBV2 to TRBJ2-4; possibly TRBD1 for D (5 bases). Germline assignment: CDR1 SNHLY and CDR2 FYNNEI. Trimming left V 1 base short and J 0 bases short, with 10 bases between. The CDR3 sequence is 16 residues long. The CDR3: CASSEVQELAKNIQYF. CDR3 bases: TGTGCCAGCAGTGAAGTACAGGAGTTAGCCAAAAACATTCAGTACTTC.

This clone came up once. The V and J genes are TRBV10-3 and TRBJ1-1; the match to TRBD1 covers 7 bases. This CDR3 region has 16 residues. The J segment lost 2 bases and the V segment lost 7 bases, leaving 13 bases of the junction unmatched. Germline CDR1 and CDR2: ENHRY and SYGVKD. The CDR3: CAIKQTQGFTNTEAFF. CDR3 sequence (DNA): TGTGCCATCAAACAGACACAGGGGTTTACTAACACTGAAGCTTTCTTT.

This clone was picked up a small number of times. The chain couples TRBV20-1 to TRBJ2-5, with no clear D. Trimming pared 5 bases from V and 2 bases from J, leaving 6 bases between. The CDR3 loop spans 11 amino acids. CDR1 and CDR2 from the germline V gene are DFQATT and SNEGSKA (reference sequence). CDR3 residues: CSAGQQETQYF. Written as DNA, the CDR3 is TGCAGTGCTGGTCAACAAGAGACCCAGTACTTC.

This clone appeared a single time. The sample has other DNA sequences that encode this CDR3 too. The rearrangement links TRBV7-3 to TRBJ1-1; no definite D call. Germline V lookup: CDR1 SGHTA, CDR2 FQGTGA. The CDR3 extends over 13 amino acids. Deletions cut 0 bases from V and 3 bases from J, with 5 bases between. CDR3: CASSLTGDTEAFF. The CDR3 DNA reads TGTGCCAGCAGCTTAACCGGGGACACTGAAGCTTTCTTT.

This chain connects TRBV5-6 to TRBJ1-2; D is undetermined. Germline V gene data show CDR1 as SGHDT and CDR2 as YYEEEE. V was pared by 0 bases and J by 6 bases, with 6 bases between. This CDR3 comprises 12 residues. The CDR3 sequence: CASSLDPDGYTF. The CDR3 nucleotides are TGTGCCAGCAGCTTGGACCCAGATGGCTACACCTTC.

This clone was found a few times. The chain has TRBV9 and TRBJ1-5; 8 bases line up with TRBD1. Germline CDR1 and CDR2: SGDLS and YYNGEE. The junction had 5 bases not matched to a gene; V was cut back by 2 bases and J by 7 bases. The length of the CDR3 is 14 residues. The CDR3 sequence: CASSVDRGDQPQHF. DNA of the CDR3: TGTGCCAGCAGCGTTGACAGGGGTGACCAGCCCCAGCATTTT.

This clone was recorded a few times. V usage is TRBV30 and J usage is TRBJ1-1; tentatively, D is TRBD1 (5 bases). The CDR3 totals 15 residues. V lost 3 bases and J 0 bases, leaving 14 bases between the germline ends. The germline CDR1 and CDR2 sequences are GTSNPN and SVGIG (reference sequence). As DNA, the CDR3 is TGTGCCTGGAGAGTGGACACCTTACTGAACACTGAAGCTTTCTTT. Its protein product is CAWRVDTLLNTEAFF. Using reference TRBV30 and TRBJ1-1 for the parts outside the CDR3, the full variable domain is SQTIHQWPATLVQPVGSPLSLECTVEGTSNPNLYWYRQAAGRGLQLLFYSVGIGQISSEVPQNLSASRPQDRQFILSSKKLLLSDSGFYLCAWRVDTLLNTEAFFGQGTRLTVV.

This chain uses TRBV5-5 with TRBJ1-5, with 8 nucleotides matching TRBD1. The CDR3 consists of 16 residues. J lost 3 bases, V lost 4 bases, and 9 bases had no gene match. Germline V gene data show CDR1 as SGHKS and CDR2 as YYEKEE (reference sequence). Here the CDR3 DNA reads TGTGCCAGCAGCGAACAGACAGGGGTCCTCAATCAGCCCCAGCATTTT. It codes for CASSEQTGVLNQPQHF.